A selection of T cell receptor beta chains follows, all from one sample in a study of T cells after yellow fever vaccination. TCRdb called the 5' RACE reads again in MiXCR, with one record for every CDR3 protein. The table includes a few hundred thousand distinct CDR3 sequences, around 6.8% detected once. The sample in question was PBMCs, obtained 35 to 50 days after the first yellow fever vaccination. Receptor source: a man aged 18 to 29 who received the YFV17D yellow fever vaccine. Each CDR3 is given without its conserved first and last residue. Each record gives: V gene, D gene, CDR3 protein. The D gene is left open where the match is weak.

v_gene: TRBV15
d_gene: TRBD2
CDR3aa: ATSSAAGTSGETQY

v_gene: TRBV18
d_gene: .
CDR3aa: ASSPERLAALH

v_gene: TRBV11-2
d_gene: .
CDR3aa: ASSLGRRGGYT

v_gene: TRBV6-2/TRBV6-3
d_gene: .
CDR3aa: ASSPAGQEQF

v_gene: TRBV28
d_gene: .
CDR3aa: ASSYYRQPQH

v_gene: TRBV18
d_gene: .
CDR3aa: ASSPARGQGHEQY

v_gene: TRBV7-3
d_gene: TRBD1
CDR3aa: ASSQTGANTGELF

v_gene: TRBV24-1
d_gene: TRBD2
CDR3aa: ATSDDFGTSGGAGYNEQF

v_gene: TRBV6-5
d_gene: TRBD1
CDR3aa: ASSYFPGGEGLGYT

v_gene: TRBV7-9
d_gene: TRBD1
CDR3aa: ASSDDRARNQPQH

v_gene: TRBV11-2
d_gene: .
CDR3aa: ASSLVVSPAKNIQY

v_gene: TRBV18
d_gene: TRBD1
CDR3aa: ASSHSGQSYFSNQPQH

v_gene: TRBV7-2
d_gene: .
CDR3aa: ASSFSGGPNQPQH

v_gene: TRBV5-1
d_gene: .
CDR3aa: ASSFQGSGANVLT

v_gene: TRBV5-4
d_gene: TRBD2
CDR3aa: ASSMTSGGPIMQY

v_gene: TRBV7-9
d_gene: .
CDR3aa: ASSLTGTDQETQY

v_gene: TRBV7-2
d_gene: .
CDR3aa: ASSRDTYGYT

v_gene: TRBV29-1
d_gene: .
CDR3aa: SAGGSETVRYYNEQF

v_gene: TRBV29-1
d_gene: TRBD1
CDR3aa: SVEGGLGTGNNEQF

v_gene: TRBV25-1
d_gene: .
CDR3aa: ASSHYGPSDYEQY

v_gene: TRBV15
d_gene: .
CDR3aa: ATSRGRDEKLF

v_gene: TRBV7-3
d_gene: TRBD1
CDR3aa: ASSWDRDSNTGELF

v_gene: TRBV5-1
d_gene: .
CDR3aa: ASSLGFDTGELF

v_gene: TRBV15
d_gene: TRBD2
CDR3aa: ATSRGLAGPTDTQY

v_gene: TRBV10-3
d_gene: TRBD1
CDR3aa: ATTGERTDTQY

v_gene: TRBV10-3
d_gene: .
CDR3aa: AIKSGNTDTQY

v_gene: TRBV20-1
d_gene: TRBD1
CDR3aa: SARDRGQGPLYGYT

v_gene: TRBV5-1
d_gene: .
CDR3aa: ASSFDLGGRTEAF

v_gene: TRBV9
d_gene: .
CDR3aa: ASSVGGTSEAF

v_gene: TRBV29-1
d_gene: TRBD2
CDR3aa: STKGLAGGRRSSYNEQF

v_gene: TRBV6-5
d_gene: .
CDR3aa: ASRTGWETQY

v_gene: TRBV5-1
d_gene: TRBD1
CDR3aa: ASSRTGYTEAF

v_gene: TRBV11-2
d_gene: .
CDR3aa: ASSSTTTPYNEQF

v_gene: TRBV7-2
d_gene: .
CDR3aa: ASSQAETQY

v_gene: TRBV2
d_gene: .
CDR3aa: ASSEDGLTPGYT

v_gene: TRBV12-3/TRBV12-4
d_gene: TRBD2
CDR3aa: ASSPGTSGGSDTQY

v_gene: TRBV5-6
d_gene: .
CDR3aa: ASRLYRDPNSPLH

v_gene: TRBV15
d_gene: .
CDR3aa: ATSRPGINQPQH

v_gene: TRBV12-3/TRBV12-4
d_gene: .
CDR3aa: ASSLGAVDTQY

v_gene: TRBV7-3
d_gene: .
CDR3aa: ASSLSRFADTQY

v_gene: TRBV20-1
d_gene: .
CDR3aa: SALQGSNQPQH

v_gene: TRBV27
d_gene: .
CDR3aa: ASRRAGLGNTEAF

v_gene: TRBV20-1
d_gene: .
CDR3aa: SAIKETQY

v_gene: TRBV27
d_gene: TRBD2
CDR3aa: ASSFQGPLAGETDTQY

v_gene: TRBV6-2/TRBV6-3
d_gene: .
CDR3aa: ASTPKGAEGGYNEQF

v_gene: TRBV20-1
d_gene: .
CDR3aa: SARDLDEQY

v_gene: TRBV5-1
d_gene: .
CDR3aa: ASSLDSMNTEAF

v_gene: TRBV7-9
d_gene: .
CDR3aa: ASSLGSGAEEQY

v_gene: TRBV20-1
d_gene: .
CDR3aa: SAREPQAPRGGYNEQF

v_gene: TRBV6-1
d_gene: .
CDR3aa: ASRENRSNQPQH

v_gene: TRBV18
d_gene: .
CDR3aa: ASSPGHEETQY

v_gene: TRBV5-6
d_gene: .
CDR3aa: ASSPWGTEAF

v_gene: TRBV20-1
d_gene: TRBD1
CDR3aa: SASPNKGAGANVLT

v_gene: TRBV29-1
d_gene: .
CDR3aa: SVESARTYEQF

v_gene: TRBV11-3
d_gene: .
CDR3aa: ASSFRLRDTQY

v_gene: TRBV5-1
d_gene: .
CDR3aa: ASSLGVGQTSYNEQF

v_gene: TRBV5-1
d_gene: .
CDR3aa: ASSLGDRHFSNQPQH

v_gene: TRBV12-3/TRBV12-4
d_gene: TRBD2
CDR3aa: ASSGQVAGGYEQY